The 32 T cell receptor beta chains in this list originate from one sample, sequenced in a study of blood T cell repertoires in COVID-19. The table came from immunoSEQ multiplex PCR; TCRdb's copy has only in-frame clones and leaves some out. Among about 20,000 clones listed, approximately 92% were seen once. The material sequenced was peripheral blood. The receptors were sampled from a man in his 70s with active COVID-19.

The chain combines TRBV20-1 with TRBJ1-1; no definite D call. CDR3 length equals 10 residues. Trimming took 4 bases from V and 10 from J, leaving 10 bases between them. CDR1 and CDR2 from the germline V gene are DFQATT and SNEGSKA (reference sequence). CDR3 in amino acids: CSAKLEVAFF. The CDR3 DNA is TGCAGTGCTAAATTAGAAGTAGCTTTCTTT.

J is TRBJ1-5 and V is TRBV2, with D uncertain. Per germline, CDR1 SNHLY and CDR2 FYNNEI. The CDR3 has 13 residues. The V gene lost 5 bases and the J gene lost 3 bases, with 8 bases spanning the gap. CDR3 region: CASSLWANQPQHF. Here the CDR3 DNA reads TGTGCCAGCAGTCTTTGGGCCAATCAGCCCCAGCATTTT.

The chain uses TRBV5-8 and TRBJ2-3; possible D gene TRBD2, 6 bases. V lost 2 bases and J 5 bases, leaving 12 bases between the germline ends. The CDR3 covers 14 residues. The germline V gene encodes CDR1 SGHTS and CDR2 YDEGEE. In nucleotides, the CDR3 is TGTGCCAGCAGCTTAAGGAGGGCTGGAGATACGCAGTATTTT. As protein: CASSLRRAGDTQYF.

The gene calls are TRBV2 and TRBJ2-2, with 7 bases that match TRBD1. With V trimmed by 6 bases and J by 0 bases, 4 bases remained unmatched. Looked up from germline, CDR1 is SNHLY and CDR2 is FYNNEI. The CDR3 covers 15 residues. The CDR3 nucleotides read TGTGCCAGCAGCCCCCAGGGGGCGAACACCGGGGAGCTGTTTTTT. Its translation: CASSPQGANTGELFF.

The J gene is TRBJ2-5, the V gene TRBV5-6; 13 nucleotides match TRBD2. This CDR3 has 17 amino acids. Germline V gene data show CDR1 as SGHDT and CDR2 as YYEEEE. V lost 2 bases and J lost 4; bases outside the gene matches: 8. The CDR3 region is CASSFQLAGGPGETQYF. The CDR3 DNA follows: TGTGCCAGCAGCTTTCAACTAGCGGGAGGGCCCGGAGAGACCCAGTACTTC.

The chain couples TRBV5-1 to TRBJ2-1; maybe TRBD1 (5 bases). CDR3 length: 12 residues. Looked up from germline, CDR1 is SGHRS and CDR2 is YFSETQ. The germline V and J ends were trimmed by 7 bases and 8 bases, with 13 bases remaining between them. CDR3 nucleotides: TGCGCCAGCTCCCCAGGGTTCGATGAGCAGTTCTTC. Translating gives CASSPGFDEQFF.

The chain links TRBV18 to TRBJ1-1; maybe TRBD1 (5 bases). V lost 3 bases and J 9 bases, leaving 11 bases between the germline ends. The CDR3 covers 12 residues. CDR1 and CDR2 from the germline V gene are KGHSH and LQKENI. This CDR3 reads CASSPGGTQAFF. As DNA, the CDR3 is TGTGCCAGCTCACCGGGGGGGACTCAAGCTTTCTTT.

The gene calls are TRBV7-2 and TRBJ1-1; D might be TRBD1 (5 bases). The germline gives CDR1 SGHTA, CDR2 FQGNSA. This CDR3 region has 14 residues. V was trimmed by 7 bases and J by 0 bases, leaving 12 bases between them. CDR3 amino acids: CASIVSGVNTEAFF. The CDR3 coding sequence is TGTGCCAGCATCGTCTCGGGGGTGAACACTGAAGCTTTCTTT.

J is TRBJ2-1 and V is TRBV3-1 (or the pseudogene TRBV3-2); 13 nucleotides align to TRBD2. V shed 4 bases and J 6 bases; nucleotides not matched to a gene: 15. The CDR3 loop spans 19 amino acids. The germline V gene encodes CDR1 LGHDT and CDR2 YNNKEL (reference sequence). The CDR3 reads CASSLTSGGPGGRSNEQFF. The CDR3 DNA follows: TGTGCCAGCAGCCTGACTAGCGGGGGGCCCGGGGGCCGAAGCAATGAGCAGTTCTTC.

This clone was picked up a small number of times. This chain connects TRBV7-8 to TRBJ1-2; D is perhaps TRBD1 (5 bases). Deletions cut 1 base from V and 5 bases from J, with 8 bases between. The V gene's germline CDR1 is SGHVS and CDR2 FQNEAQ. This CDR3 has 13 residues. CDR3: CASSLDTGYGYTF. CDR3 coding DNA: TGTGCCAGCAGCTTAGATACAGGATATGGCTACACCTTC.

The V call is TRBV27, the J call TRBJ2-3; no clear D. V dropped 6 bases and J dropped 2 bases, with 9 bases sitting between them. CDR1 is MNHEY, CDR2 SMNVEV, per germline (reference sequence). This CDR3 contains 13 residues. The DNA for the CDR3 is TGTGCCAGCAGCCCTCAAGCCACAGATACGCAGTATTTT. Translated: CASSPQATDTQYF.

The V gene is TRBV19, the J gene TRBJ1-3, with 7 bases identical to TRBD1. The CDR3 sequence is 16 residues long. V lost 7 bases, J lost 2 bases, and 11 bases stayed unmatched. Germline V gene lookup returns CDR1 LNHDA and CDR2 SQIVND (reference sequence). The CDR3 nucleotides read TGTGCCAGTAACCTACAGGGGCTGCAGGCTGGAAACACCATATATTTT. This sequence encodes CASNLQGLQAGNTIYF.

The chain links TRBV30 to TRBJ1-1; 9 nucleotides align to TRBD1. CDR1 is GTSNPN and CDR2 is SVGIG in the germline V gene (reference sequence). J lost 4 bases, V lost 0 bases, and 9 bases had no gene match. CDR3 length: 16 amino acids. The CDR3 DNA follows: TGTGCCTGGAGTGTACTGGGGACAGGGACGGGCACTGAAGCTTTCTTT. Amino acids: CAWSVLGTGTGTEAFF.

The genes are TRBV28 and TRBJ2-2; 11 bases map to TRBD2. The length of the CDR3 is 15 residues. J lost 5 bases, V lost 8 bases, and 7 bases had no gene match. Per the germline V gene, CDR1 is MDHEN and CDR2 is SYDVKM. In DNA, the CDR3 is TGTGCCAGCTTAGCGGGAGGGCCGGGGACCGGGGAGCTGTTTTTT. Its protein is CASLAGGPGTGELFF.

V and J are TRBV4-1 and TRBJ2-5, with a tentative D call TRBD1 (6 bases). The CDR3 length is 14 residues. Germline V gene sequence: CDR1 MGHRA, CDR2 YSYEKL. V was trimmed by 1 base and J by 3 bases, leaving 9 bases between them. CDR3 residues: CASSQADRKETQYF. CDR3 DNA: TGCGCCAGCAGCCAAGCCGACAGGAAAGAGACCCAGTACTTC.

V and J are TRBV12-3 or TRBV12-4 and TRBJ1-2, with D tentatively TRBD1 (5 bases). V shed 8 bases and J shed 6 bases, with 10 bases lying between them. The CDR3 loop spans 11 amino acids. CDR3 DNA: TGTGCCAGCGCAGGGAATGATGGCTACACCTTC. Amino acids: CASAGNDGYTF.

This sequence joins TRBV11-2 and TRBJ2-2, with unresolved D. Looked up from germline, CDR1 is SGHAT and CDR2 is FQNNGV. Trimming stripped 1 base from V and 0 bases from J, with 9 bases between. This CDR3 comprises 16 residues. The CDR3 region has the DNA TGTGCCAGCAGCTTAGGCCACTACACGAACACCGGGGAGCTGTTTTTT. Residues: CASSLGHYTNTGELFF.

V gene TRBV30 combines with J gene TRBJ2-2; TRBD1 matches 7 bases. The germline gives CDR1 GTSNPN, CDR2 SVGIG (reference sequence). The CDR3 spans 14 residues. V dropped 3 bases and J dropped 3; count of bases not matched to a gene: 4. The CDR3 region has the DNA TGTGCCTGGAGCTTCAGGGGGTACACCGGGGAGCTGTTTTTT. Its protein product is CAWSFRGYTGELFF.

V and J are TRBV30 and TRBJ2-5, with TRBD2 matching over 7 bases. The CDR3 length is 12 residues. With 5 bases clipped from V and 7 bases from J, the junction kept 7 bases outside the gene matches. Germline V CDR1 and CDR2: GTSNPN, SVGIG (reference sequence). CDR3 sequence (DNA): TGTGCCTGGGGGGACTACCTAGGGACCCAGTACTTC. It yields the protein CAWGDYLGTQYF.

The rearrangement uses TRBV7-2 and TRBJ1-3, with 8 bases fitting TRBD1. J was trimmed by 2 bases and V by 5 bases; bases with no gene match: 8. The CDR3 runs to 16 residues. Germline-derived CDR1 and CDR2 are SGHTA and FQGNSA. In DNA, the CDR3 is TGTGCCAGCAGCCAACGACAGGGGTCAACTGGAAACACCATATATTTT. Translating gives CASSQRQGSTGNTIYF. Supplemented by reference TRBV7-2 and TRBJ1-3, the full variable domain reads GAGVSQSPSNKVTEKGKDVELRCDPISGHTALYWYRQSLGQGLEFLIYFQGNSAPDKSGLPSDRFSAERTGGSVSTLTIQRTQQEDSAVYLCASSQRQGSTGNTIYFGEGSWLTVV.

The CDR3, as DNA: TGCAGCGTTGAATTACTAGCGAAATATGAGCAGTTCTTC. Translation gives CSVELLAKYEQFF. The chain combines TRBV29-1 with TRBJ2-1, with TRBD2 matching 7 bases. Losses at the gene ends were 2 bases for V and 8 bases for J; bases not matched to a gene: 6. CDR3 length: 13 residues. Germline CDR1 is SQVTM and CDR2 is ANQGSEA.

V usage is TRBV5-4 and J usage is TRBJ1-1; D remains ambiguous. V was pared by 2 bases and J by 2 bases, with 10 bases between. The CDR3 has 14 amino acids. Germline assignment: CDR1 SGHNT and CDR2 YYREEE (reference sequence). The CDR3: CASSFRDGNTEAFF. In nucleotides, the CDR3 is TGTGCCAGCAGCTTCCGGGATGGTAACACTGAAGCTTTCTTT.

The chain joins TRBV6-2 or TRBV6-3 to TRBJ2-7; D possibly corresponds to TRBD2 (6 bases). Germline CDR1 reads MNHEY; CDR2 reads SVGEGT. Trimming removed 6 bases at V and 2 bases at J, with 14 bases between. The CDR3 spans 14 residues. The CDR3 sequence is CASSQGLTTYEQYF. CDR3 DNA: TGTGCCAGCAGCCAAGGACTAACCACCTACGAGCAGTACTTC.

Notes on this clone: Relative to the germline gene, one junction end is altered; a read error may explain this. The gene calls are TRBV9 and TRBJ2-2, with 9 bases fitting TRBD1. Germline CDR1 and CDR2: SGDLS and YYNGEE. This CDR3 spans 16 amino acids. CDR3 amino acids: CASSIGTGFRTGELFF. For the CDR3, the DNA is TGTGCCAGCAGCATAGGGACAGGGTTTAGAACCGGAGAGCTGTTTTTT. The variable domain in full, completed from reference TRBV9 and TRBJ2-2, reads DSGVTQTPKHLITATGQRVTLRCSPRSGDLSVYWYQQSLDQGLQFLIQYYNGEERAKGNILERFSAQQFPDLHSELNLSSLELGDSALYFCASSIGTGFRTGELFFGEGSRLTVL.

The genes are TRBV6-6 and TRBJ2-6; 7 bases fit TRBD1. The CDR3 runs to 15 residues. J was trimmed by 2 bases and V by 5 bases; bases with no gene match: 3. The germline V gene has CDR1 MNHNY and CDR2 SVGAGI (reference sequence). The CDR3 sequence: CASSQDRAGANVLTF. CDR3 bases: TGTGCCAGCAGTCAAGACAGGGCTGGGGCCAACGTCCTGACTTTC.

The chain has TRBV5-1 and TRBJ2-3, with 7 bases aligning to TRBD2. J gave up 0 bases and V 0 bases, and 7 bases lay outside the gene matches. The CDR3 spans 17 residues. CDR1 and CDR2 from the germline V gene are SGHRS and YFSETQ. The CDR3 DNA reads TGCGCCAGCAGCTTGGCCCCCGGGCGGGGGAGCACAGATACGCAGTATTTT. Translation: CASSLAPGRGSTDTQYF.

The chain employs TRBV7-6 and TRBJ2-5, with 11 bases matching TRBD2. Germline V CDR1 and CDR2: SGHVS, FNYEAQ. The CDR3 contains 15 residues. Losses at the gene ends were 4 bases for V and 5 bases for J; bases not matched to a gene: 6. The CDR3 sequence is CASSSGLAVGETQYF. The CDR3 nucleotides read TGTGCCAGCAGCTCGGGACTAGCGGTCGGGGAGACCCAGTACTTC.

This chain connects TRBV7-7 to TRBJ2-7; a weak D match, TRBD1 (6 bases). Germline V lookup: CDR1 SSHAT, CDR2 FNYEAQ (reference sequence). The CDR3 consists of 15 residues. The V gene lost 7 bases and the J gene lost 1 base, with 17 bases spanning the gap. The CDR3 here is CASNQTGVGSYEQYF. CDR3 coding DNA: TGTGCCAGCAACCAGACAGGTGTGGGATCCTACGAGCAGTACTTC.

The rearrangement links TRBV27 to TRBJ2-3, with TRBD2 matching over 9 bases. The CDR3 spans 17 residues. Germline V gives CDR1 MNHEY, CDR2 SMNVEV (reference sequence). J gave up 0 bases and V 5 bases, and 9 bases lay outside the gene matches. The CDR3 sequence: CASSRQGLALSTDTQYF. The CDR3 bases are TGTGCCAGCAGTCGCCAAGGACTAGCGCTCAGCACAGATACGCAGTATTTT.

V gene TRBV4-1 combines with J gene TRBJ1-5, with D perhaps matching TRBD1 (6 bases). The CDR3 runs 16 residues. Germline-derived CDR1 and CDR2 are MGHRA and YSYEKL. V was clipped by 3 bases and J by 0 bases, with 12 bases between them. This CDR3 reads CASSQGTLYSNQPQHF. CDR3 bases: TGCGCCAGCAGCCAGGGGACACTTTATAGCAATCAGCCCCAGCATTTT.

The chain is built from TRBV19 and TRBJ2-2, with 7 nucleotides matching TRBD1. V gave up 3 bases and J gave up 6 bases; unmatched junction bases: 10. Germline loops: CDR1 LNHDA, CDR2 SQIVND (reference sequence). This CDR3 contains 16 residues. CDR3 region: CASSIMAGGRAGELFF. The CDR3, as DNA: TGTGCCAGTAGTATTATGGCAGGGGGACGCGCCGGGGAGCTGTTTTTT.

J is TRBJ2-7 and V is TRBV18, with D maybe TRBD1 (5 bases). The length of the CDR3 is 15 residues. V gave up 2 bases and J gave up 2 bases, with 13 bases separating them. Germline-derived CDR1 and CDR2 are KGHSH and LQKENI. CDR3: CASSPKGTGAYEQYF. The CDR3 DNA reads TGTGCCAGCTCACCAAAGGGAACAGGAGCCTACGAGCAGTACTTC. Variable domain in full (rest from reference TRBV18 and TRBJ2-7): NAGVMQNPRHLVRRRGQEARLRCSPMKGHSHVYWYRQLPEEGLKFMVYLQKENIIDESGMPKERFSAEFPKEGPSILRIQQVVRGDSAAYFCASSPKGTGAYEQYFGPGTRLTVT.